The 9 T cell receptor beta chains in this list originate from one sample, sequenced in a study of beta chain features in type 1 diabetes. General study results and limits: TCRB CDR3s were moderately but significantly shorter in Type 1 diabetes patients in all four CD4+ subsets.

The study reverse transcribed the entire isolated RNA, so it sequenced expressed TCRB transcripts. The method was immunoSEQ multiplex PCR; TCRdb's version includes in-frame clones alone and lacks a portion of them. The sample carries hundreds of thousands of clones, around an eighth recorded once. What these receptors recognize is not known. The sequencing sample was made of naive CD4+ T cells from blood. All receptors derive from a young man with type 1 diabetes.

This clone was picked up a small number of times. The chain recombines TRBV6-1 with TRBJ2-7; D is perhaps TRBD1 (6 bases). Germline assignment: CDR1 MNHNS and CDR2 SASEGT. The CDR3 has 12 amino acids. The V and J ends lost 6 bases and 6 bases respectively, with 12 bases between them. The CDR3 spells CASSVGTSEQYF. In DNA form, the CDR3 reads TGTGCCAGCAGCGTTGGGACATCCGAGCAGTACTTC.

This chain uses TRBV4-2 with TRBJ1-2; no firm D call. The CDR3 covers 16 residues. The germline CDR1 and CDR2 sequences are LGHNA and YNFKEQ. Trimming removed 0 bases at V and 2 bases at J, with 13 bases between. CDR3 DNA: TGTGCCAGCAGCCAAGAAGTCCCGACTGTCAACTATGGCTACACCTTC. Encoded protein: CASSQEVPTVNYGYTF.

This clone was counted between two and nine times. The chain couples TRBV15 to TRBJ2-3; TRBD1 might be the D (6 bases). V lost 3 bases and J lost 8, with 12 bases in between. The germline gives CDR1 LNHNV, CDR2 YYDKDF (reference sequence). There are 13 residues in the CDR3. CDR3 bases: TGTGCCACCAGCAGCAGACAGGCGGCTACGCAGTATTTT. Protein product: CATSSRQAATQYF. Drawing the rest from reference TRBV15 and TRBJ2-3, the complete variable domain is DAMVIQNPRYQVTQFGKPVTLSCSQTLNHNVMYWYQQKSSQAPKLLFHYYDKDFNNEADTPDNFQSRRPNTSFCFLDIRSPGLGDTAMYLCATSSRQAATQYFGPGTRLTVL.

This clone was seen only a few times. The CDR3 here is CASSALYEQYF. DNA for the CDR3: TGTGCCAGCAGTGCCTTATACGAGCAGTACTTC. V gene TRBV25-1 combines with J gene TRBJ2-7; D call uncertain. The length of the CDR3 is 11 residues. V lost 4 bases and J 4 bases, leaving 5 bases between the germline ends. Germline-derived CDR1 and CDR2 are MGHDK and SYGVNS.

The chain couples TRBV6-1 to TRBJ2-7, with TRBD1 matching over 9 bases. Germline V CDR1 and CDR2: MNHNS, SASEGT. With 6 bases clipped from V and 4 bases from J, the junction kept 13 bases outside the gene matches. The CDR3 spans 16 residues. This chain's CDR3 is CASREQGASSNYEQYF. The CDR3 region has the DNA TGTGCCAGCAGGGAACAGGGGGCCTCATCCAATTACGAGCAGTACTTC.

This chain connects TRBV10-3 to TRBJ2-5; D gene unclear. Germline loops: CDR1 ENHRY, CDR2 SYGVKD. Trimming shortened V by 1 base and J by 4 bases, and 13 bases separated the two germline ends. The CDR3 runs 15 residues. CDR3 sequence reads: CAISELAHSGETQYF. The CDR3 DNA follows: TGTGCCATCAGTGAGTTGGCTCACTCGGGAGAGACCCAGTACTTC.

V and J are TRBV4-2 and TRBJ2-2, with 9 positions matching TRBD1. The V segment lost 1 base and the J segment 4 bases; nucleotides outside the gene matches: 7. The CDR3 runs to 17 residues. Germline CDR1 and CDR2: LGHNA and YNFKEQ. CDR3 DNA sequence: TGTGCCAGCAGCCAAGCGTCCGGGACAGGGTCCACCGGGGAGCTGTTTTTT. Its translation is CASSQASGTGSTGELFF.

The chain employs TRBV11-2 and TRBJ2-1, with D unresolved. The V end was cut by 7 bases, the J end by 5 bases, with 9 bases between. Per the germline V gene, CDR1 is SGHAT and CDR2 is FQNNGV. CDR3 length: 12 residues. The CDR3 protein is CASTPEDNEQFF. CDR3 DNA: TGTGCCAGCACCCCCGAGGACAATGAGCAGTTCTTC.

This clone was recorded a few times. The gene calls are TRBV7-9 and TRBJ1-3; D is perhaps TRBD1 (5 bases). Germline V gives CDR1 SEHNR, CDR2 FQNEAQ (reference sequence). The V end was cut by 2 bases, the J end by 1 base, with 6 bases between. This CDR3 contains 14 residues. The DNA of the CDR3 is TGTGCCAGCAGCTTACCAGGGTCTGGAAACACCATATATTTT. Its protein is CASSLPGSGNTIYF. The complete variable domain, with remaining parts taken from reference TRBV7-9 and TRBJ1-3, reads DTGVSQNPRHKITKRGQNVTFRCDPISEHNRLYWYRQTLGQGPEFLTYFQNEAQLEKSRLLSDRFSAERPKGSFSTLEIQRTEQGDSAMYLCASSLPGSGNTIYFGEGSWLTVV.